The 16 T cell receptor beta chains below were found in one sample sequenced in a study of T-cell memory formation after mild COVID-19. TCRdb reanalysed the 5' RACE reads using MiXCR and keeps one entry per CDR3 protein. In the table there are 350,000 to 500,000 distinct CDR3 sequences, more than 20% of which are singletons. Sequenced: PBMCs or a T cell subset sorted from them (not recorded which). The receptors originated from an adult woman who had mild COVID-19 (a few samples of this study predate the infection). Cell type and time point are not known.

This clonotype was seen only a few times. The V and J genes are TRBV3-1 and TRBJ2-7; TRBD2 might be the D (6 bases). The germline gives CDR1 LGHDT, CDR2 YNNKEL (reference sequence). Trimming removed 4 bases at V and 6 bases at J, with 19 bases between. This CDR3 has 15 residues. CDR3 protein: CASSRAGGARGEQYF. The CDR3 DNA sequence: TGTGCCAGCAGCCGAGCTGGAGGGGCCCGGGGCGAGCAGTACTTC.

In its sample, this clonotype was seen a few times. The chain links TRBV7-2 to TRBJ2-7, with D possibly matching TRBD1 (5 bases). The germline V gene has CDR1 SGHTA and CDR2 FQGNSA. This CDR3 contains 15 residues. V was pared by 5 bases and J by 0 bases, with 14 bases between. CDR3 protein: CASSVEWGPSYEQYF. CDR3 DNA: TGTGCCAGCAGCGTGGAGTGGGGCCCCTCCTACGAGCAGTACTTC.

This clonotype occurred many times. The rearrangement uses TRBV6-2 or TRBV6-3 and TRBJ2-6, with D possibly matching TRBD2 (6 bases). V dropped 9 bases and J dropped 4 bases, with 22 bases sitting between them. The CDR3 runs 17 residues. Germline loops: CDR1 MNHEY, CDR2 SVGEGT. The CDR3 nucleotides are TGTGCCAGTCAGTTAATCCGGGGGAGCACCGGGGCCAACGTCCTGACTTTC. This sequence encodes CASQLIRGSTGANVLTF.

The chain links TRBV7-8 to TRBJ2-7; D assignment may be TRBD1 or TRBD2 (5 bases each). CDR1 is SGHVS and CDR2 is FQNEAQ in the germline V gene. The CDR3 sequence is 19 residues long. V lost 1 base to trimming and J lost 3 bases, with 25 bases between them. The CDR3 loop is CASSLVRGRKSPIDYEQYF. DNA for the CDR3: TGTGCCAGCAGCTTAGTTCGGGGACGAAAATCCCCTATCGACTACGAGCAGTACTTC.

This clonotype was seen a few times. The chain has TRBV4-1 and TRBJ2-3, with 9 bases that match TRBD2. After removal of 7 bases from V and 2 bases from J, the junction contained 10 bases not matched to a gene. The CDR3 covers 16 residues. The germline V gene has CDR1 MGHRA and CDR2 YSYEKL. In nucleotides, the CDR3 is TGCGCCAGCACCCCGAGGTCTAGCGGGGCCACAGATACGCAGTATTTT. It is translated as CASTPRSSGATDTQYF.

J is TRBJ2-5 and V is TRBV7-2, with 16 bases that match TRBD2. This CDR3 has 16 amino acids. The germline gives CDR1 SGHTA, CDR2 FQGNSA. V gave up 5 bases and J gave up 6 bases; unmatched junction bases: 6. The CDR3 region has the DNA TGTGCCAGCAGCCCGACGGGACTAGCGGGGGGGAAGACCCAGTACTTC. Amino acids: CASSPTGLAGGKTQYF.

This clonotype has only a few counts. The chain combines TRBV10-3 with TRBJ2-7; perhaps TRBD1 as D (5 bases). Germline-derived CDR1 and CDR2 are ENHRY and SYGVKD. V dropped 0 bases and J dropped 7 bases, with 19 bases sitting between them. The CDR3 loop spans 16 amino acids. CDR3 region: CAISESRPGRVDEQYF. The CDR3, as DNA: TGTGCCATCAGTGAGTCGAGACCGGGCAGGGTGGATGAGCAGTACTTC.

This clonotype was counted a single time. V and J are TRBV25-1 and TRBJ1-4, with a possible D match to TRBD1 (6 bases). The CDR3 loop spans 16 amino acids. The ends were cut back, 2 bases at V and 3 bases at J, with 13 bases in the middle. Germline V gene data show CDR1 as MGHDK and CDR2 as SYGVNS. The CDR3 protein is CASSELGGWANEKLFF. The CDR3 DNA follows: TGTGCCAGCAGTGAACTCGGGGGCTGGGCTAATGAAAAACTGTTTTTT.

V gene TRBV5-1 combines with J gene TRBJ2-2, with D hard to call. The CDR3 runs 14 residues. Trimming removed 3 bases at V and 4 bases at J, with 10 bases between. Looked up from germline, CDR1 is SGHRS and CDR2 is YFSETQ. The chain's CDR3 is CASSSQASTGELFF. As DNA, the CDR3 is TGCGCCAGCAGCTCGCAGGCCTCCACCGGGGAGCTGTTTTTT.

This chain joins TRBV11-2 and TRBJ2-1; 9 nucleotides agree with TRBD1. CDR1 and CDR2 from the germline V gene are SGHAT and FQNNGV. The CDR3 consists of 16 residues. The trim removed 0 bases at V and 5 bases at J, leaving 5 bases unmatched. In nucleotides, the CDR3 is TGTGCCAGCAGCTTAGATACCGGGACAGGGCACAATGAGCAGTTCTTC. This codes for CASSLDTGTGHNEQFF.

The chain is built from TRBV5-1 and TRBJ2-1; 10 positions match TRBD1. Trimming took 3 bases from V and 9 from J; bases not matched to a gene: 6. CDR1 SGHRS and CDR2 YFSETQ come from the germline V gene. CDR3 size: 14 residues. This CDR3 is CASSSGTGAFEQFF. CDR3 DNA: TGCGCCAGCAGCTCCGGGACAGGGGCTTTTGAGCAGTTCTTC.

The table lists this clonotype with a few counts. The genes are TRBV7-9 and TRBJ1-6; possibly TRBD1 for D (5 bases). Germline V lookup: CDR1 SEHNR, CDR2 FQNEAQ (reference sequence). Trimming took 5 bases from V and 3 from J, leaving 11 bases between them. This CDR3 has 15 amino acids. CDR3 bases: TGTGCCAGCAGCGAATACACAGGCTATAATTCACCCCTCCACTTT. This sequence encodes CASSEYTGYNSPLHF.

This clonotype was counted many times. The gene calls are TRBV7-2 and TRBJ2-2, with D perhaps given as TRBD1 or TRBD2 (5 bases each). CDR3 length: 16 residues. Germline V gene sequence: CDR1 SGHTA, CDR2 FQGNSA. Trimming pared 2 bases from V and 3 bases from J, leaving 13 bases between. CDR3 in DNA: TGTGCCAGCAGCTTATTAAGGGGACCCCACACCGGGGAGCTGTTTTTT. Residues: CASSLLRGPHTGELFF. Full variable domain (rest looked up from reference TRBV7-2 and TRBJ2-2): GAGVSQSPSNKVTEKGKDVELRCDPISGHTALYWYRQSLGQGLEFLIYFQGNSAPDKSGLPSDRFSAERTGGSVSTLTIQRTQQEDSAVYLCASSLLRGPHTGELFFGEGSRLTVL.

The CDR3 loop reads CSVEANSNTGELFF. The CDR3, as DNA: TGCAGCGTTGAAGCCAACAGTAACACCGGGGAGCTGTTTTTT. The gene calls are TRBV29-1 and TRBJ2-2; D unresolved. The V gene lost 1 base and the J gene lost 2 bases, with 8 bases spanning the gap. This CDR3 comprises 14 residues. Per the germline V gene, CDR1 is SQVTM and CDR2 is ANQGSEA.

In this sample, this clonotype turned up a few times. The genes are TRBV12-3 or TRBV12-4 and TRBJ2-1, with D maybe TRBD1 (6 bases). CDR3 length: 14 amino acids. The V end lost 0 bases, the J end lost 10 bases, and 13 bases lay between the germline ends. CDR3 sequence: CASSLAAGADEQFF. In DNA form, the CDR3 reads TGTGCCAGCAGTTTAGCCGCAGGGGCGGACGAGCAGTTCTTC.

The V and J genes are TRBV7-2 and TRBJ2-3, with TRBD2 matching 7 bases. Losses at the gene ends were 4 bases for V and 6 bases for J; bases not matched to a gene: 4. CDR1 and CDR2 from the germline V gene are SGHTA and FQGNSA. The CDR3 runs to 13 residues. CDR3 sequence (DNA): TGTGCCAGCAGCTGGAAGCGGGACGATACGCAGTATTTT. Translation: CASSWKRDDTQYF.